What follows describes a single T cell receptor (beta chain). How the authors handled the data: Reference gene primer amplification gave estimated nucleated cell counts. Profiling relied on immunoSEQ multiplex PCR, and the TCRdb table lists in-frame clones only, not all of them. The DNA was the basis for D and trimming; V, J and clone size are from that table. The sample includes approximately 190,000 clones, roughly four fifths of them seen just once. The source of the sample is a study of blood T cell repertoires in COVID-19. Across the whole study: PBMCs, B-cell-depleted T cells, or T cells were the source of the cDNA or gDNA that made up the material.

Germline values: CDR1 SGHVS, CDR2 FQNEAQ. The V and J ends lost 5 bases and 0 bases, in that order; junction bases with no gene match: 1. The CDR3 covers 14 residues. This receptor was obtained from a woman aged 30 to 39 with acute or convalescent COVID-19. This chain uses TRBV7-8 with TRBJ1-3, with 7 bases lining up with TRBD1. Sequenced: peripheral blood. CDR3 sequence (DNA): TGTGCCAGCAGCCACAGGGGCTCTGGAAACACCATATATTTT. Protein product: CASSHRGSGNTIYF. The whole variable domain, remainder taken from reference TRBV7-8 and TRBJ1-3, is GAGVSQSPRYKVAKRGQDVALRCDPISGHVSLFWYQQALGQGPEFLTYFQNEAQLDKSGLPSDRFFAERPEGSVSTLKIQRTQQEDSAVYLCASSHRGSGNTIYFGEGSWLTVV.